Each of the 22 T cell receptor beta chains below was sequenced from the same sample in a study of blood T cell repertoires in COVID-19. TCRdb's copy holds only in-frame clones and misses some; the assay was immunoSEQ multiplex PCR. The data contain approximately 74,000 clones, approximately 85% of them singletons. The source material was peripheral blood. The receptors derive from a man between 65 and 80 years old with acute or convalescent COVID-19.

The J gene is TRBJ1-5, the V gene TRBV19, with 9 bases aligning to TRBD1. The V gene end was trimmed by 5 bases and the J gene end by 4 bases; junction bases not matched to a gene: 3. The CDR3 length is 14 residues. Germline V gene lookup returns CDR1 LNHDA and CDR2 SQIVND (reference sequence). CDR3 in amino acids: CASSFGTGNQPQHF. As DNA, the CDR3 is TGTGCCAGTAGTTTTGGGACAGGGAATCAGCCCCAGCATTTT.

CDR3 residues: CASSKAVAGVYEQYF. The CDR3 DNA sequence: TGTGCCAGCAGTAAGGCTGTAGCGGGAGTTTACGAGCAGTACTTC. The genes are TRBV28 and TRBJ2-7, with TRBD2 matching 9 bases. This CDR3 contains 15 residues. The V gene's germline CDR1 is MDHEN and CDR2 SYDVKM. Losses at the gene ends were 5 bases for V and 4 bases for J; bases not matched to a gene: 9.

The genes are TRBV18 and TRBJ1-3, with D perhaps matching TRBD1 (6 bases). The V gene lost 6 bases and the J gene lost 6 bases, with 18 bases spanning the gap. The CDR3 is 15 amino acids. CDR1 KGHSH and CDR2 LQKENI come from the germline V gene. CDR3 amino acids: CASSGNQGPENTIYF. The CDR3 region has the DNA TGTGCCAGCTCGGGGAATCAGGGGCCCGAAAACACCATATATTTT.

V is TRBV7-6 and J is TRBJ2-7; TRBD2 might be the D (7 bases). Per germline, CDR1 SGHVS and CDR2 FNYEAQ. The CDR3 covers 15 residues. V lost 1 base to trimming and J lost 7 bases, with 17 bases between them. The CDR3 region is CASSLGHGGGGEQYF. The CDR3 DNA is TGTGCCAGCAGCTTAGGGCACGGGGGCGGGGGAGAGCAGTACTTC.

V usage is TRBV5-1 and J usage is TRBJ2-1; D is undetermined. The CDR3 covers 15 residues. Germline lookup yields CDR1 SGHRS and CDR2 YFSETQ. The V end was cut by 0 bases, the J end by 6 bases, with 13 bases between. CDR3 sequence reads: CASSLVASRGNEQFF. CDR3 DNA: TGCGCCAGCAGCTTGGTAGCTTCCAGAGGCAATGAGCAGTTCTTC.

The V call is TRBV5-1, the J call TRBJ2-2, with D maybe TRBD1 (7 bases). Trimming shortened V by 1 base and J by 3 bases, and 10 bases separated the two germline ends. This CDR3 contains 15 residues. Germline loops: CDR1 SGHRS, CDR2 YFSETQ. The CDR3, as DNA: TGCGCCAGCAGCTTGTTCAGGGGGGACACCGGGGAGCTGTTTTTT. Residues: CASSLFRGDTGELFF.

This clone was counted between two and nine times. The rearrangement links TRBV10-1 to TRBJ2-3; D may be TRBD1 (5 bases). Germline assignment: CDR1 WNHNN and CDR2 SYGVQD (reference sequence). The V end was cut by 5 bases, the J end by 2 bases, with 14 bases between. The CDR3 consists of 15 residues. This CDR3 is CASSNGASYTDTQYF. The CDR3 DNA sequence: TGCGCCAGCAGTAATGGGGCTAGTTACACAGATACGCAGTATTTT.

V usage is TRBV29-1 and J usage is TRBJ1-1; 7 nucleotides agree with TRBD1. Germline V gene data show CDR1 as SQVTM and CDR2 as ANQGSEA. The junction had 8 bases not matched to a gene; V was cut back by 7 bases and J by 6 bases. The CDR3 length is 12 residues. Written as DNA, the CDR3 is TGCAGCGCCCGACAGGGACGGGCTGAAGCTTTCTTT. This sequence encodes CSARQGRAEAFF.

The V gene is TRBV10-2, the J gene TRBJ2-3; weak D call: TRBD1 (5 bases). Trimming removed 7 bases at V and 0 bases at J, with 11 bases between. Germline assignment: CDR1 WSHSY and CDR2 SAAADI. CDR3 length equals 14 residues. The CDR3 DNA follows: TGCGCCAGCATTGGGGCGCTGAGCACAGATACGCAGTATTTT. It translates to CASIGALSTDTQYF.

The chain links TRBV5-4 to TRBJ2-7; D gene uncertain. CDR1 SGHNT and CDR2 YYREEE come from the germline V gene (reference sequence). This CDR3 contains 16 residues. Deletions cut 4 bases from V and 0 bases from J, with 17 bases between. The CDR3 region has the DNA TGTGCCAGCAGCCCGGAAGCAGGCGTAAGCTCCTACGAGCAGTACTTC. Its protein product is CASSPEAGVSSYEQYF.

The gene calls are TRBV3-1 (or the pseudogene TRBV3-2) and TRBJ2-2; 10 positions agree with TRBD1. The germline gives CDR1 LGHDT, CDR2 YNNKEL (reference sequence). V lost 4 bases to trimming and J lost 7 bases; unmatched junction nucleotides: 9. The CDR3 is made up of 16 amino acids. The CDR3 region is CASSPRDRGLGGELFF. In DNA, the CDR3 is TGTGCCAGCAGCCCCCGGGACAGGGGTCTTGGCGGGGAGCTGTTTTTT.

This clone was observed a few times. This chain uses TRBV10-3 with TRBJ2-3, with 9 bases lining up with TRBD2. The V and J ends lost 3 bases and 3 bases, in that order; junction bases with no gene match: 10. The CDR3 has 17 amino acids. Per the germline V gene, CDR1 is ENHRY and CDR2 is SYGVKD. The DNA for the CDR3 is TGTGCCATCAGTGACCTCCAGTGGCGGGAGGGAACAGATACGCAGTATTTT. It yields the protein CAISDLQWREGTDTQYF.

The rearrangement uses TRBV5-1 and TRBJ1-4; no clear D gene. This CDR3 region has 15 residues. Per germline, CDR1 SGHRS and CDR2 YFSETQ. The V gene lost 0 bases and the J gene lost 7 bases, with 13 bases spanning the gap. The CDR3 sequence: CASSLARAWGEKLFF. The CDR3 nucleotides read TGCGCCAGCAGCTTGGCGAGGGCCTGGGGTGAAAAACTGTTTTTT.

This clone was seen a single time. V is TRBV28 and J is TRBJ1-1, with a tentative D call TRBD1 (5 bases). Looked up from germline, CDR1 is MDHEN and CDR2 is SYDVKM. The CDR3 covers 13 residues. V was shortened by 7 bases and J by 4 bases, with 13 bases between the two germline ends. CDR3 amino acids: CASKAMGGTEAFF. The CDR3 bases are TGTGCCAGCAAGGCGATGGGGGGCACTGAAGCTTTCTTT.

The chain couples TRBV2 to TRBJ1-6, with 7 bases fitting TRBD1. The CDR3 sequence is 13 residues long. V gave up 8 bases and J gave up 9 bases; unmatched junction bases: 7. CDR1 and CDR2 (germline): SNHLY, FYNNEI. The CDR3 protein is CASGGGAGSPLHF. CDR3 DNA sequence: TGTGCCAGCGGAGGGGGCGCGGGTTCACCCCTCCACTTT.

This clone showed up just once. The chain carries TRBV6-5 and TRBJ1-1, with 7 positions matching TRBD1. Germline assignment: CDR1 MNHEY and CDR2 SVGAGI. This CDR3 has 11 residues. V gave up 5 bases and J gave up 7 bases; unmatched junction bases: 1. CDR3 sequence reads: CASSHRGEAFF. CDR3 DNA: TGTGCCAGCAGTCACAGGGGTGAAGCTTTCTTT.

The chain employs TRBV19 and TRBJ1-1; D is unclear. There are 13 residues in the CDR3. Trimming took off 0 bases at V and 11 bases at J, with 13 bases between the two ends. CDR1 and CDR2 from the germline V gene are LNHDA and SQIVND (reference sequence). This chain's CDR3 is CASSIEAGVAAFF. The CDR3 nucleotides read TGTGCCAGTAGTATAGAGGCCGGGGTGGCGGCTTTCTTT.

The DNA for the CDR3 is TGCGCCAGCAGTGAAGGACAGGGAGGCACAGATACGCAGTATTTT. Amino acid sequence: CASSEGQGGTDTQYF. The chain couples TRBV10-1 to TRBJ2-3; 8 bases map to TRBD1. Germline CDR1 is WNHNN and CDR2 is SYGVQD (reference sequence). V lost 3 bases and J lost 1; bases outside the gene matches: 3. The CDR3 is 15 residues long.

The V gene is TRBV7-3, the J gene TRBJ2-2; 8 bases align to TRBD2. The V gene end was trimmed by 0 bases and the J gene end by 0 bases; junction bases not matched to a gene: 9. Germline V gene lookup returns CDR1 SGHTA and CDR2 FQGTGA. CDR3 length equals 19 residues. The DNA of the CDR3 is TGTGCCAGCAGCTTAACTGGACCGGGACTAGGGACGAACACCGGGGAGCTGTTTTTT. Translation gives CASSLTGPGLGTNTGELFF.

The CDR3, as DNA: TGTGCCAGCAGCTCCCGGGGGGGCTACGAGCAGTACTTC. Translating gives CASSSRGGYEQYF. The chain links TRBV13 to TRBJ2-7; 8 bases align to TRBD2. The CDR3 length is 13 residues. Germline lookup yields CDR1 PRHDT and CDR2 FYEKMQ (reference sequence). Trimming took 4 bases from V and 3 from J; bases not matched to a gene: 2.

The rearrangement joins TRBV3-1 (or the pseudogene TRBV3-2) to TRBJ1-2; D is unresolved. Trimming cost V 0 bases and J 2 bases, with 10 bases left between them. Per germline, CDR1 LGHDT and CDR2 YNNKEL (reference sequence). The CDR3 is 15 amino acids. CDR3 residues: CASSQDMATNYGYTF. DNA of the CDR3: TGTGCCAGCAGCCAAGATATGGCAACCAACTATGGCTACACCTTC.

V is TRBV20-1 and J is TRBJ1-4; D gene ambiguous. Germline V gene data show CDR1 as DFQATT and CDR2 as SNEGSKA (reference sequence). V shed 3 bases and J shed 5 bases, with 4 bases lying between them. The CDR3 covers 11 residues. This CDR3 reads CSASSNEKLFF. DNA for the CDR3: TGCAGTGCTAGTTCGAATGAAAAACTGTTTTTT.